The sequence of this TCR beta chain was determined in a study of blood T cell dynamics during melanoma immunotherapy. Study at large: Patients with metastatic melanoma got pembrolizumab or nivolumab-ipilimumab as first-line care.

A fixed DNA input of 350 ng was used per bulk PBMC sample. Clones were read by immunoSEQ multiplex PCR, and TCRdb kept only the in-frame ones, dropping some. The sample has 8,500 to 10,000 clones, approximately 86% seen once. The germline CDR1 and CDR2 sequences are MNHNY and SVGAGI (reference sequence). The CDR3 contains 14 residues. Trimming removed 7 bases from V and 3 bases from J, with 16 bases in between. With regard to this clone: Its antigen is not known.

Time point specified: pre-treatment baseline. Prior systemic cancer therapy, immunosuppressant use and other active malignancies excluded patients. Overall study results and limits: Clones driving repertoire changes may be melanoma-specific or general immune activation.

The rearrangement joins TRBV6-6 to TRBJ2-7, with D unclear. The source of this sequence is a human donor with melanoma. Source: blood, taken from a patient treated with checkpoint blockade. The CDR3 is CASTQARKYYEQYF. The CDR3 DNA is TGTGCCAGCACTCAAGCGCGGAAATACTACGAGCAGTACTTC.